Presented here are 17 T cell receptor beta chains from one specimen sequenced in a study of cytomegalovirus exposure and HLA in healthy donors. PCR employed 60 Vbeta and 13 Jbeta primers. Method: immunoSEQ multiplex PCR; TCRdb's copy keeps in-frame clones and lacks some. This sample carries more than 150,000 clones, roughly 80% of them seen once, and the ten largest clones take around 1.4%. The sequenced sample consisted of PBMCs. Every receptor here comes from a girl aged 5 to 17 in good health and CMV-seropositive.

The J gene is TRBJ1-2, the V gene TRBV7-9; 7 bases agree with TRBD1. Germline assignment: CDR1 SEHNR and CDR2 FQNEAQ (reference sequence). The CDR3 loop spans 14 amino acids. Germline trimming cut 4 bases from V and 6 bases from J; bases unmatched to any gene: 8. CDR3 DNA: TGTGCCAGCAGCTCCACGACAGGGACTCATGGCTACACCTTC. Encoded protein: CASSSTTGTHGYTF.

The chain couples TRBV6-1 to TRBJ2-2, with D tentatively TRBD2 (6 bases). CDR3 size: 14 residues. CDR1 and CDR2 from the germline V gene are MNHNS and SASEGT. With 6 bases removed from V and 5 bases from J, the gap between germline ends came to 13 bases. For the CDR3, the DNA is TGTGCCAGCAGCCCCCACAGCGGGACCGGGGAGCTGTTTTTT. Amino acid sequence: CASSPHSGTGELFF.

The V gene is TRBV4-3, the J gene TRBJ2-3; D is possibly TRBD1 (5 bases). The CDR3 consists of 15 residues. Trimming pared 1 base from V and 0 bases from J, leaving 8 bases between. Germline assignment: CDR1 LGHNA and CDR2 YSLEER. CDR3 in DNA: TGCGCCAGCAGCCAAGCAGGGCTTAGCACAGATACGCAGTATTTT. Amino acid sequence: CASSQAGLSTDTQYF.

This rearrangement joins TRBV19 to TRBJ2-7; no reliable D call. Trimming took off 3 bases at V and 3 bases at J, with 12 bases between the two ends. Germline values: CDR1 LNHDA, CDR2 SQIVND (reference sequence). The CDR3 has 14 residues. CDR3 nucleotides: TGTGCCAGTAGTATTGCCTACTCCCTCTACGAGCAGTACTTC. Translation gives CASSIAYSLYEQYF.

The chain is built from TRBV5-6 and TRBJ2-7; 7 nucleotides align to TRBD2. This CDR3 contains 15 residues. In germline, CDR1 is SGHDT, CDR2 YYEEEE. The V gene end was trimmed by 1 base and the J gene end by 2 bases; junction bases not matched to a gene: 6. CDR3 in DNA: TGTGCCAGCAGCTTGCGGTTTCGGGGGGCCTACGAGCAGTACTTC. Translation: CASSLRFRGAYEQYF.

The chain has TRBV30 and TRBJ1-2; D is ambiguous. Germline assignment: CDR1 GTSNPN and CDR2 SVGIG (reference sequence). With 6 bases removed from V and 6 bases from J, the gap between germline ends came to 8 bases. This CDR3 spans 10 amino acids. CDR3 sequence (DNA): TGTGCCTGCCTAGAGGATGGCTACACCTTC. Translated: CACLEDGYTF.

Concerning this clone: This same CDR3 is encoded by further DNA sequences in the sample. The gene calls are TRBV7-9 and TRBJ2-1, with 13 bases lining up with TRBD2. This CDR3 spans 17 amino acids. The germline V gene has CDR1 SEHNR and CDR2 FQNEAQ (reference sequence). V dropped 3 bases and J dropped 1; count of bases not matched to a gene: 3. The CDR3 here is CASSLGTSGNSYNEQFF. In DNA form, the CDR3 reads TGTGCCAGCAGCTTGGGGACTAGCGGGAATTCCTACAATGAGCAGTTCTTC.

The genes are TRBV6-5 and TRBJ1-4; D unclear. Trimming took off 0 bases at V and 3 bases at J, with 8 bases between the two ends. Germline V gene sequence: CDR1 MNHEY, CDR2 SVGAGI. CDR3 length equals 15 residues. Written as DNA, the CDR3 is TGTGCCAGCAGTTACTCTGGCGGGCCTAATGAAAAACTGTTTTTT. It is translated as CASSYSGGPNEKLFF.

This chain links TRBV5-1 with TRBJ2-7; 7 bases line up with TRBD2. Germline CDR1 SGHRS, CDR2 YFSETQ. The V segment lost 6 bases and the J segment 0 bases; nucleotides outside the gene matches: 9. The CDR3 is made up of 15 amino acids. CDR3 in amino acids: CASNLGAGPSYEQYF. The CDR3 nucleotides read TGCGCCAGCAACCTTGGAGCGGGGCCCTCCTACGAGCAGTACTTC.

V is TRBV27 and J is TRBJ1-6; D remains unclear. Trimming removed 8 bases at V and 0 bases at J, with 8 bases between. The CDR3 sequence is 14 residues long. CDR1 is MNHEY, CDR2 SMNVEV, per germline (reference sequence). DNA of the CDR3: TGTGCCAGCGGCCGAAGCTCCTATAATTCACCCCTCCACTTT. This encodes CASGRSSYNSPLHF.

The chain recombines TRBV5-4 with TRBJ1-5; D call uncertain. Germline-derived CDR1 and CDR2 are SGHNT and YYREEE (reference sequence). This CDR3 region has 14 residues. V lost 2 bases and J 2 bases, leaving 8 bases between the germline ends. CDR3 residues: CASSLGVGNQPQHF. In DNA form, the CDR3 reads TGTGCCAGCAGCTTAGGAGTTGGCAATCAGCCCCAGCATTTT.

This rearrangement joins TRBV7-9 to TRBJ1-1; possible D gene TRBD1, 5 bases. Looked up from germline, CDR1 is SEHNR and CDR2 is FQNEAQ (reference sequence). The CDR3 runs to 15 residues. V gave up 3 bases and J gave up 0 bases, with 11 bases separating them. CDR3 DNA sequence: TGTGCCAGCAGCTTTTCCGACAGACTGAACACTGAAGCTTTCTTT. Amino acids: CASSFSDRLNTEAFF.

V is TRBV27 and J is TRBJ2-6; unclear D gene. Trimming left V 3 bases short and J 1 base short, with 10 bases between. The germline CDR1 and CDR2 sequences are MNHEY and SMNVEV (reference sequence). The CDR3 is made up of 16 amino acids. The CDR3 region has the DNA TGTGCCAGCAGTTTTGCACTTTATTCTGGGGCCAACGTCCTGACTTTC. It yields the protein CASSFALYSGANVLTF.

CDR3 sequence: CASRRTVGTPYEQYF. CDR3 DNA sequence: TGTGCCAGTAGAAGAACGGTGGGGACACCCTACGAGCAGTACTTC. The chain links TRBV19 to TRBJ2-7; maybe TRBD1 (6 bases). CDR1 is LNHDA and CDR2 is SQIVND in the germline V gene (reference sequence). Between the trimmed V and J ends, which lost 6 bases and 2 bases, there was a span of 17 bases. The CDR3 sequence is 15 residues long.

For the CDR3, the DNA is TGTGCCAGCAGCTCCGGACAGGGCACAGAGACCCAGTACTTC. Translated, it gives CASSSGQGTETQYF. This chain uses TRBV7-3 with TRBJ2-5; 8 bases fit TRBD1. With V trimmed by 4 bases and J by 4 bases, 5 bases remained unmatched. The length of the CDR3 is 14 residues. The germline CDR1 and CDR2 sequences are SGHTA and FQGTGA.

The V and J genes are TRBV4-2 and TRBJ2-5; 9 bases are shared with TRBD1. The J call may not be correct, given that the DNA end is closer to TRBJ2-7. The CDR3 totals 14 residues. CDR1 LGHNA and CDR2 YNFKEQ come from the germline V gene. CDR3 amino acids: CASSPGTGRDEQYF. The CDR3, as DNA: TGTGCCAGCAGCCCCGGGACAGGGAGGGACGAGCAGTACTTC.

This sequence joins TRBV10-1 and TRBJ2-7, with 14 positions matching TRBD2. The V gene's germline CDR1 is WNHNN and CDR2 SYGVQD (reference sequence). CDR3 length equals 15 residues. The V gene end was trimmed by 5 bases and the J gene end by 4 bases; junction bases not matched to a gene: 4. DNA for the CDR3: TGCGCCAGCAGTTCTGGGACTAGCGGGAGTTACGAGCAGTACTTC. Protein product: CASSSGTSGSYEQYF.